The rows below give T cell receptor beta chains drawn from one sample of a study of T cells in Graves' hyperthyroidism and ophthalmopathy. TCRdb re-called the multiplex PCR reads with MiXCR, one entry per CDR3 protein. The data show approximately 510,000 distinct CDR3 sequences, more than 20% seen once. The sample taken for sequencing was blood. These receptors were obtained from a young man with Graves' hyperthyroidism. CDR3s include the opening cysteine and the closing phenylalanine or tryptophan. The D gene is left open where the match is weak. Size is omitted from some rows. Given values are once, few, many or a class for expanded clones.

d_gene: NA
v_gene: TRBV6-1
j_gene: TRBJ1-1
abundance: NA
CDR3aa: CASLLAGTWKTFF
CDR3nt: TGTGCCAGCCTGCTAGCGGGGACGTGGAAAACTTTCTTT

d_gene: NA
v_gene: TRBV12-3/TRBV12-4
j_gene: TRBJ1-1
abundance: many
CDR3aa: CASSRGPKLTEAFF
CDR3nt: TGTGCCAGCAGTCGAGGTCCAAAGTTGACTGAAGCTTTCTTT

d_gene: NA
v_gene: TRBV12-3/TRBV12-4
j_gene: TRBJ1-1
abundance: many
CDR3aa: CASSLTRTEAFF
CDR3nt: TGTGCCAGCAGTTTAACCCGCACTGAAGCTTTCTTT

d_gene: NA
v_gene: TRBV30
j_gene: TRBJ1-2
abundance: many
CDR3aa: CAWSVTALDGYTF
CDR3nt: TGTGCCTGGAGTGTAACAGCCCTTGATGGCTACACCTTC

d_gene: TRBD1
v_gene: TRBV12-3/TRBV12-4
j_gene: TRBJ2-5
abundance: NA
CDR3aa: CASRGRDRNSGTQYF
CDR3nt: TGTGCCAGCAGGGGCCGGGACAGAAATTCGGGGACCCAGTACTTC

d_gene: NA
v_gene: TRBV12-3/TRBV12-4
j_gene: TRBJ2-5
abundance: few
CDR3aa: CASPRGWYQETQYF
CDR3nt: TGTGCCTCTCCGCGCGGCTGGTACCAAGAGACCCAGTACTTC

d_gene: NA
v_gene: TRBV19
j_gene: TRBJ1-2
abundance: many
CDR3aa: CASSIEIGGSVYGYTF
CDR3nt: TGTGCCAGTAGTATAGAAATCGGGGGCTCAGTCTATGGCTACACCTTC

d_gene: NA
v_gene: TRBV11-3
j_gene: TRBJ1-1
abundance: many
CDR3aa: CASSPEGSTEAFF
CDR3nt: TGTGCCAGCAGCCCTGAGGGAAGCACTGAAGCTTTCTTT

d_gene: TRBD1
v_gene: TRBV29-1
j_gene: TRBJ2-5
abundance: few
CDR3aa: CSVMGTGLNPETQYF
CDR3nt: TGCAGCGTGATGGGGACAGGGCTTAATCCGGAGACCCAGTACTTC

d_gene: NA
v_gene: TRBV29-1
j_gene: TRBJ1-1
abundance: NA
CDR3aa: CSVLGPFVGAFF
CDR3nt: TGCAGCGTTCTGGGCCCCTTCGTGGGCGCTTTCTTT

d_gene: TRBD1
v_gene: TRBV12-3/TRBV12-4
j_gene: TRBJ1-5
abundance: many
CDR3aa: CASSLTGEQPQHF
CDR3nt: TGTGCCAGCAGTTTAACAGGGGAGCAGCCCCAGCATTTT

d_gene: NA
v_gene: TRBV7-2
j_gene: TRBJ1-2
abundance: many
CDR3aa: CASSSTTNYGYTF
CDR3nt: TGTGCCAGCAGTTCGACAACGAACTATGGCTACACCTTC

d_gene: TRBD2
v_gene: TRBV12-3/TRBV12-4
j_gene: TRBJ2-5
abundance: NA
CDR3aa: CASSRETSGQETQYF
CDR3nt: TGTGCCAGCAGTCGAGAAACTAGCGGCCAAGAGACCCAGTACTTC

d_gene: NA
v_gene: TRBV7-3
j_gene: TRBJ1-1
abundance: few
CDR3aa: CASSLKVLVQNTEAFF
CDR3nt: TGTGCCAGCAGCTTAAAGGTGTTGGTCCAGAACACTGAAGCTTTCTTT

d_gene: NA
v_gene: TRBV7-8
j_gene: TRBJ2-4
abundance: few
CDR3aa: CASSLWGSLAKNIQYF
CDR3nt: TGTGCCAGCAGCTTATGGGGATCTTTAGCCAAAAACATTCAGTACTTC

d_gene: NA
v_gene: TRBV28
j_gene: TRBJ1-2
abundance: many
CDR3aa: CASSFPLGYGYTF
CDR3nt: TGTGCCAGCAGTTTCCCGCTGGGCTATGGCTACACCTTC

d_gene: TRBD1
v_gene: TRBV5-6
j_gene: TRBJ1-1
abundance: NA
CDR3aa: CASSQIPGTGGMNTEAFF
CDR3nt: TGTGCCAGCAGCCAGATACCCGGGACAGGGGGGATGAACACTGAAGCTTTCTTT

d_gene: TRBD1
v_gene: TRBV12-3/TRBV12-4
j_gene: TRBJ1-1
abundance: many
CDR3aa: CASSFDRGRTEAFF
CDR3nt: TGTGCCAGCAGTTTTGACAGGGGGCGGACTGAAGCTTTCTTT

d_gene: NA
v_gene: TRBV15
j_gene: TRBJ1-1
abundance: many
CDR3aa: CATSNSFLGTEAFF
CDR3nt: TGTGCCACCAGCAATTCGTTCCTCGGCACTGAAGCTTTCTTT

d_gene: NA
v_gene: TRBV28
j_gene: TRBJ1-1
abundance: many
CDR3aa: CASSPGTPGTEAFF
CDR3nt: TGTGCCAGCAGTCCGGGGACTCCTGGGACTGAAGCTTTCTTT

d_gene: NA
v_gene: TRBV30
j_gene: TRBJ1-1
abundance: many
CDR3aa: CAWRGLGEAFF
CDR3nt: TGTGCCTGGAGGGGGCTAGGTGAAGCTTTCTTT

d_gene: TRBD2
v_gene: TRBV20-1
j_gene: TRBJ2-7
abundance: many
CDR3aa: CSASAGVAYEQYF
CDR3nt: TGCAGTGCTAGTGCGGGGGTGGCCTACGAGCAGTACTTC

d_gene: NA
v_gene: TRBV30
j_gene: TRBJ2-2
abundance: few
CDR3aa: CAWSFKSSQRELFF
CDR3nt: TGTGCCTGGAGTTTCAAGTCCAGCCAGCGGGAGCTGTTTTTT

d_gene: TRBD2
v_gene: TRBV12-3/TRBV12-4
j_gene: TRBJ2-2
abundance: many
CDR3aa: CASGVSGHTGELFF
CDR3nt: TGCGCCAGCGGCGTTAGCGGGCACACCGGGGAGCTGTTTTTT

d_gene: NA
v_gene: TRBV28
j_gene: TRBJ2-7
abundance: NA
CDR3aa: CASSLWDNPYEQYF
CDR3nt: TGTGCCAGCAGTTTATGGGACAATCCCTACGAGCAGTACTTC

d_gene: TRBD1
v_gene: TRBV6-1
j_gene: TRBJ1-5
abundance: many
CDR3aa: CASTSRQGNQPQHF
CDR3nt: TGTGCCAGCACCAGTAGACAGGGGAATCAGCCCCAGCATTTT

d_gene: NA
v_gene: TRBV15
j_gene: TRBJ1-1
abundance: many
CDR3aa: CATSRGRNTEAFF
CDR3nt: TGTGCCACCAGCAGAGGGCGGAACACTGAAGCTTTCTTT

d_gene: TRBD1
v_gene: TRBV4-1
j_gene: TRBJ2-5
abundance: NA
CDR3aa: CASARQGAKETQYF
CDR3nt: TGCGCCAGCGCTCGACAGGGGGCTAAAGAGACCCAGTACTTC

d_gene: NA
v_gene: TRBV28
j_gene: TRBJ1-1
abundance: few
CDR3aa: CASSFSAWGGRTEAFF
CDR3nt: TGTGCCAGCAGTTTCTCGGCATGGGGGGGGAGGACTGAAGCTTTCTTT

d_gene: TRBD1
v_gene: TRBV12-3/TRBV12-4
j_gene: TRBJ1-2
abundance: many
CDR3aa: CASSPRGTGFYGYTF
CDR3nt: TGTGCCAGCAGTCCCCGGGGGACAGGGTTTTATGGCTACACCTTC

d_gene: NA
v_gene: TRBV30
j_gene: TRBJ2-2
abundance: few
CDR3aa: CAWSPEMTGELFF
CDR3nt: TGTGCCTGGAGCCCTGAGATGACCGGGGAGCTGTTTTTT

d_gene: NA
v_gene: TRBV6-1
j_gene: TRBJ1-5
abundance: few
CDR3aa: CASSLGKGGSNQPQHF
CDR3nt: TGTGCCAGCAGCCTCGGGAAGGGGGGAAGCAATCAGCCCCAGCATTTT

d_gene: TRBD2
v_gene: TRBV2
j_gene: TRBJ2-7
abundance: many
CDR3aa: CASSDTGLATGEQYF
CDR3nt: TGTGCCAGCAGCGATACGGGACTAGCAACGGGTGAGCAGTACTTC

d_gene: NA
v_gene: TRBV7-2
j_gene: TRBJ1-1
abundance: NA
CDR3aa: CASSLKQSNTEAFF
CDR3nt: TGTGCCAGCAGTTTAAAGCAATCGAACACTGAAGCTTTCTTT

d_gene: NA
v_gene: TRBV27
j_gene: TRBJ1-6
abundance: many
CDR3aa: CASRRDVGSPLHF
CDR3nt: TGTGCCAGCAGGCGGGACGTCGGTTCACCCCTCCACTTT

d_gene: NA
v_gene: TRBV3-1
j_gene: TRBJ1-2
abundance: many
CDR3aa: CASSRSGANYGYTF
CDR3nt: TGTGCCAGCAGTCGTAGTGGAGCTAACTATGGCTACACCTTC

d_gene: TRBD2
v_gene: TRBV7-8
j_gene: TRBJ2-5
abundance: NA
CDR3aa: CASNVGGTGETQYF
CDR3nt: TGTGCCAGCAACGTGGGGGGGACGGGGGAGACCCAGTACTTC

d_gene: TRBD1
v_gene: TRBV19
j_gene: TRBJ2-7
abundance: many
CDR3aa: CASSTDRGSYEQYF
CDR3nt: TGTGCCAGTAGTACGGACAGGGGGTCCTACGAGCAGTACTTC

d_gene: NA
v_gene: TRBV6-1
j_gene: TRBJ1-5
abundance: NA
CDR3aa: CASRMGGGNQPQHF
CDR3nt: TGTGCCAGCAGGATGGGGGGAGGCAATCAGCCCCAGCATTTT

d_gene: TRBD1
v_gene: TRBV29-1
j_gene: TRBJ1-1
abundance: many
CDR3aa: CSVDPVGQGGTEAFF
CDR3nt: TGCAGCGTGGACCCCGTGGGACAGGGAGGGACTGAAGCTTTCTTT

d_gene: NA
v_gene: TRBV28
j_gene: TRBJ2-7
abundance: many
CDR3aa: CASAPRGRAYEQYF
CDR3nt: TGTGCCAGCGCCCCCCGAGGGCGCGCATACGAGCAGTACTTC

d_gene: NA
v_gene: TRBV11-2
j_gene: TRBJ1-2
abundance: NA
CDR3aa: CASSLGPGRRRGYGYTF
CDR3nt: TGTGCCAGCAGCTTGGGACCCGGTCGCCGGCGGGGCTATGGCTACACCTTC

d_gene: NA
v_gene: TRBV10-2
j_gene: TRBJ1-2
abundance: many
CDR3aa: CASSDGQRRDGYTF
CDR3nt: TGCGCCAGCAGTGACGGGCAGAGGCGGGACGGCTACACCTTC

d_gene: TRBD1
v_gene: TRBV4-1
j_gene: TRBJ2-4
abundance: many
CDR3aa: CASSHLFRDRLAKNIQYF
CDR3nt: TGCGCCAGCAGCCATCTTTTCCGGGACAGGCTAGCCAAAAACATTCAGTACTTC

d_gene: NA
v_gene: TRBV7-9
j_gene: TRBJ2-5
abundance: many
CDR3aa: CASSLEEGEAQYF
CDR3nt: TGTGCCAGCAGCTTAGAGGAGGGGGAGGCCCAGTACTTC

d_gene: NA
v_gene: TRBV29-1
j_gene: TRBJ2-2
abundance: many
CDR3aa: CSARGGGAPGELFF
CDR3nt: TGCAGCGCCCGCGGCGGGGGCGCCCCCGGGGAGCTGTTTTTT

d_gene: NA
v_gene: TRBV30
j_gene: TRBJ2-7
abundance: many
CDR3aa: CAWSFGGHSYEQYF
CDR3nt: TGTGCCTGGAGTTTCGGGGGCCACTCCTACGAGCAGTACTTC

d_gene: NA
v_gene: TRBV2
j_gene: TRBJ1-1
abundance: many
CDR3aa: CASRGEGTEAFF
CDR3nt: TGTGCCAGCAGGGGGGAGGGCACTGAAGCTTTCTTT

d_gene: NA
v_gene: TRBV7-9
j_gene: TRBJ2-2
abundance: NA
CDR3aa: CASRMGARDTGELFF
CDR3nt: TGTGCCAGCAGGATGGGGGCCCGGGACACCGGGGAGCTGTTTTTT

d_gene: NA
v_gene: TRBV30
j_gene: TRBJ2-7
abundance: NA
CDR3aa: CAWSLGGPYEQYF
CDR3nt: TGTGCCTGGAGTCTGGGGGGCCCCTACGAGCAGTACTTC

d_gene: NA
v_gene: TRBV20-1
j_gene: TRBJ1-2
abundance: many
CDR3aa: CSAPDYGYTF
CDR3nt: TGCAGTGCCCCGGACTATGGCTACACCTTC

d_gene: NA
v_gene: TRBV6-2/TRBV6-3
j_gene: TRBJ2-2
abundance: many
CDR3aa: CASGSRGSGELFF
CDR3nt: TGTGCCAGCGGTTCTCGGGGATCCGGGGAGCTGTTTTTT

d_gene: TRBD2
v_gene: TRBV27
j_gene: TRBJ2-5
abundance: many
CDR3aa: CASSLVGREVQETQYF
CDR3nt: TGTGCCAGCAGTTTAGTGGGGCGGGAGGTCCAAGAGACCCAGTACTTC

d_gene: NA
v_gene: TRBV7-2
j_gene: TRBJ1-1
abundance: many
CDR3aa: CASSLAGGKNTEAFF
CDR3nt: TGTGCCAGCAGCCTAGCCGGCGGGAAGAACACTGAAGCTTTCTTT

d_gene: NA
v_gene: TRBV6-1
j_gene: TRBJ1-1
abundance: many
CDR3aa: CASSPRLGVNTEAFF
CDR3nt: TGTGCCAGCAGTCCCCGTTTAGGGGTGAACACTGAAGCTTTCTTT

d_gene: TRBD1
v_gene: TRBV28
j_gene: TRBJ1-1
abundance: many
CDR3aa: CASSATGEGTEAFF
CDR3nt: TGTGCCAGCAGCGCCACAGGGGAGGGCACTGAAGCTTTCTTT

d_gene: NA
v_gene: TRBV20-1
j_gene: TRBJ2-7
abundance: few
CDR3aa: CSAQYSDRPYEQYF
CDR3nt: TGCAGTGCCCAGTACTCGGACAGACCCTACGAGCAGTACTTC

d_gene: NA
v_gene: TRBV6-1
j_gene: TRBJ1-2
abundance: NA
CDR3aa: CASSEARGFYGYTF
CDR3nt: TGTGCCAGCAGTGAAGCGCGGGGGTTCTATGGCTACACCTTC

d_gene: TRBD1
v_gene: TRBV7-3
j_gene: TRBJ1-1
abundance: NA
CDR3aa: CASSSQPRGRWTNTEAFF
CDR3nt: TGTGCCAGCAGCTCCCAACCCAGGGGGCGTTGGACTAACACTGAAGCTTTCTTT

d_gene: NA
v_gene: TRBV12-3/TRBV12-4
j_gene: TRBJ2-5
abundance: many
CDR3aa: CASSPADLTRGQETQYF
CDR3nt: TGTGCCAGCAGTCCCGCCGACTTGACTAGAGGTCAAGAGACCCAGTACTTC